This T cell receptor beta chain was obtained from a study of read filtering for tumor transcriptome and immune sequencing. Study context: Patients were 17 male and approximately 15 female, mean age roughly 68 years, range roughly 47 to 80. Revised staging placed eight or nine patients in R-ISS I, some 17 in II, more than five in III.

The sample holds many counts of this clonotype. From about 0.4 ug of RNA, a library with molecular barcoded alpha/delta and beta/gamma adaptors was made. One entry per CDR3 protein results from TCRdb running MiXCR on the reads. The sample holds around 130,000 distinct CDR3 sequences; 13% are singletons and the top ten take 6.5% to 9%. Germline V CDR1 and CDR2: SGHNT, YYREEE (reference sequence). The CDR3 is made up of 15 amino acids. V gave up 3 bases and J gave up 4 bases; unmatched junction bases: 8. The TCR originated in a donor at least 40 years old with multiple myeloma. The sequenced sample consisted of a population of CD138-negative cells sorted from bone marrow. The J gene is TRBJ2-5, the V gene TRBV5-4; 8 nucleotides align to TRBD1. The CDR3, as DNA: TGTGCCAGCAGCTCGACAGGGGTGGCGGGAGAGACCCAGTACTTC. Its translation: CASSSTGVAGETQYF.